The rows below give T cell receptor beta chains drawn from one sample of a study of T cell repertoires in cytomegalovirus infection. No antigens are known for them. TCRdb re-derived calls from the reads in MiXCR, one entry per CDR3 protein. The sample shows fewer than 1,000,000 distinct CDR3 sequences, about 33% of them seen only once. This specimen consisted of cultured CD8+ T cells from PBMCs, obtained from culture after CMV antigen stimulation. The source of these receptors is a human donor in good health (CMV status not recorded). Some clones in this sample may be carry-over from other donors' samples. Both conserved end residues are part of each CDR3. The order of the fields is D gene, V gene, CDR3 protein. A D gene is named only where the DNA matches it firmly.

>NA|TRBV6-1
CATKEGGSSYNEQFF
>NA|TRBV7-9
CASSLNLGAWGGYTF
>NA|TRBV28
CASSPRREGNTEAFF
>TRBD1|TRBV12-3/TRBV12-4
CASSRPGTGSNTEAFF
>TRBD1|TRBV12-3/TRBV12-4
CASSFIQGGTEAFF
>NA|TRBV7-9
CASSLLQLRDEQFF
>TRBD1|TRBV27
CASRTGVNGYTF
>NA|TRBV12-3/TRBV12-4
CASRTDFYGYTF
>TRBD2|TRBV12-3/TRBV12-4
CASSPRLAGELYEQYF
>TRBD1|TRBV7-6
CASSPSTGGFEKLFF
>NA|TRBV12-3/TRBV12-4
CASSLLIAGELFF
>NA|TRBV5-5
CASSLRANEQFF
>NA|TRBV12-3/TRBV12-4
CANTHRGARRGYTF
>TRBD2|TRBV2
CASNSGGTPISSTQYF
>NA|TRBV7-9
CASSRQSTDEKLFF
>NA|TRBV10-2
CASSELQGPGTDTQYF
>TRBD1|TRBV28
CASSSPDRAIRGDTEAFF
>NA|TRBV4-1
CASSQVIRILYEQFF
>NA|TRBV4-2
CASSPQTVNTEAFF
>NA|TRBV27
CASSPTLNSPLHF
>NA|TRBV2
CASNERWNSPLHF
>NA|TRBV6-2/TRBV6-3
CASSSLEGAYEQYF
>TRBD1|TRBV6-5
CASRYRGYNEQFF
>NA|TRBV27
CASRPGDPSNEQFF
>TRBD1|TRBV7-9
CVSSFTGGNTEAFF
>TRBD1|TRBV24-1
CATSDLPGQGGPDTQYF
>NA|TRBV7-2
CASSLVPDTQYF
>TRBD2|TRBV7-6
CASSLTISGGAVSPDTQYF
>TRBD1|TRBV7-8
CASSLSGQGRGNQPQHF
>NA|TRBV6-5
CASSPGRGTYEQYF
>NA|TRBV12-3/TRBV12-4
CASTHPLGAHYGYTF
>NA|TRBV27
CASSLLGGLSSYEQYF
>TRBD1|TRBV9
CASSGGGQGRWNYGYTF
>NA|TRBV6-5
CASSYAVTGELFF
>NA|TRBV6-5
CASSYRPGTLPSTDTQYF
>TRBD2|TRBV5-4
CASSLEEAGGTDTQYF
>NA|TRBV3-1
CASSPSWAPDEQFF
>NA|TRBV6-5
CASSYSSAPNTEAFF
>NA|TRBV18
CASSPTTRARETQYF
>NA|TRBV28
CASSDGTEQYF
>TRBD2|TRBV27
CASSFRLAGVKSTDTQYF
>TRBD1|TRBV7-9
CASSLGDRNSYEQYF
>NA|TRBV4-1
CASSQDGGDYGYTF
>NA|TRBV19
CASSPSARPETQYF
>NA|TRBV27
CASSLSTQMNTEAFF
>TRBD1|TRBV7-9
CASSLGGQIPEQFF
>NA|TRBV10-2
CASRDCSFGNTEAFF
>TRBD1|TRBV2
CASSRGGLNTGELFF
>NA|TRBV6-4
CASSEGPGSGYTF
>NA|TRBV27
CASSSSDQYNEQFF